One sample yielded the 24 T cell receptor beta chains listed below, sequenced in a study of blood T cell repertoires in COVID-19. TCRdb's table, derived via immunoSEQ multiplex PCR, lists solely in-frame clones and lacks some. The profile shows tens of thousands of clones, around 92% of them singletons. What was sequenced was peripheral blood. The receptors stem from a man between 60 and 70 years old with acute or convalescent COVID-19.

The chain recombines TRBV27 with TRBJ2-2, with D possibly being TRBD1 (6 bases). Germline CDR1 MNHEY, CDR2 SMNVEV (reference sequence). V lost 4 bases to trimming and J lost 5 bases, with 8 bases between them. This CDR3 has 13 amino acids. CDR3: CASSYGTTGELFF. Written as DNA, the CDR3 is TGTGCCAGCAGTTACGGGACAACCGGGGAGCTGTTTTTT.

This chain joins TRBV10-3 and TRBJ1-2; 9 bases map to TRBD1. Germline loops: CDR1 ENHRY, CDR2 SYGVKD. J lost 3 bases, V lost 1 base, and 12 bases had no gene match. The CDR3 covers 18 residues. CDR3 DNA: TGTGCCATCAGTGAGTTGGACAGGGGAAAGAGTGGTGACTATGGCTACACCTTC. Translating it yields CAISELDRGKSGDYGYTF.

This clone occurred a few times. The CDR3 here is CASSLVTGELAKNIQYF. The CDR3, as DNA: TGTGCCAGCAGCCTCGTGACGGGAGAGTTGGCCAAAAACATTCAGTACTTC. V and J are TRBV7-8 and TRBJ2-4, with TRBD2 as a possible D gene (6 bases). Germline V gives CDR1 SGHVS, CDR2 FQNEAQ. Trimming cost V 5 bases and J 1 base, with 18 bases left between them. The CDR3 has 17 residues.

This chain links TRBV4-3 with TRBJ1-1, with D possibly matching TRBD1 (5 bases). The germline V gene has CDR1 LGHNA and CDR2 YSLEER. The CDR3 consists of 14 residues. V was shortened by 0 bases and J by 5 bases, with 10 bases between the two germline ends. CDR3 protein: CASSQDRGRTEAFF. The DNA of the CDR3 is TGCGCCAGCAGCCAAGATCGGGGGAGGACTGAAGCTTTCTTT.

CDR3 in DNA: TGTGCCAGTAGGGAACTAGCGGGACCCTACAATGAGCAGTTCTTC. It yields the protein CASRELAGPYNEQFF. J is TRBJ2-1 and V is TRBV19; 10 positions match TRBD2. V shed 6 bases, J shed 2 bases, and the junction held 4 bases outside the gene matches. The CDR3 is 15 residues long. Germline CDR1 LNHDA, CDR2 SQIVND (reference sequence).

The chain combines TRBV25-1 with TRBJ1-2; 10 nucleotides match TRBD1. The CDR3 is 14 amino acids. Germline CDR1 reads MGHDK; CDR2 reads SYGVNS. V was clipped by 6 bases and J by 6 bases; unmatched bases: 7. DNA of the CDR3: TGTGCCAGCAGCGTTTCCGGGACAGGGGATGGCTACACCTTC. Its translation is CASSVSGTGDGYTF.

This clone was detected only once. The chain couples TRBV29-1 to TRBJ2-7; D is unresolved. With 4 bases removed from V and 3 bases from J, the gap between germline ends came to 10 bases. Germline V gene lookup returns CDR1 SQVTM and CDR2 ANQGSEA. CDR3 length: 12 amino acids. CDR3 DNA: TGCAGCGTTGGGCGGTTCAACTACGAGCAGTACTTC. It yields the protein CSVGRFNYEQYF.

The chain is built from TRBV7-8 and TRBJ1-4; a possible D gene is TRBD1 (6 bases). The V gene's germline CDR1 is SGHVS and CDR2 FQNEAQ. The CDR3 consists of 16 residues. The V end was cut by 7 bases, the J end by 2 bases, with 17 bases between. The CDR3 here is CASNPRGGGTNEKLFF. The CDR3 coding sequence is TGTGCCAGCAATCCGCGGGGGGGCGGCACTAATGAAAAACTGTTTTTT.

This chain links TRBV2 with TRBJ1-4; possible D gene TRBD1, 5 bases. The CDR3 length is 12 residues. V lost 3 bases, J lost 8 bases, and 7 bases lay in between. CDR1 SNHLY and CDR2 FYNNEI come from the germline V gene. CDR3 in DNA: TGTGCCAGCAGTGAGGGGCCAGAAAAACTGTTTTTT. This sequence encodes CASSEGPEKLFF.

The rearrangement joins TRBV19 to TRBJ1-5; 8 bases map to TRBD1. Germline V lookup: CDR1 LNHDA, CDR2 SQIVND (reference sequence). The CDR3 extends over 14 amino acids. J gave up 7 bases and V 4 bases, and 6 bases lay outside the gene matches. The CDR3 region has the DNA TGTGCCAGTAGTACACCGACAGGGGTCCAGCCCCAGCATTTT. It translates to CASSTPTGVQPQHF.

The chain combines TRBV9 with TRBJ1-2; the match to TRBD1 covers 10 bases. The V gene's germline CDR1 is SGDLS and CDR2 YYNGEE. The CDR3 contains 15 residues. V dropped 4 bases and J dropped 0; count of bases not matched to a gene: 3. This CDR3 is CASSSGTGANYGYTF. The DNA of the CDR3 is TGTGCCAGCAGCTCGGGGACAGGGGCTAACTATGGCTACACCTTC.

The V gene is TRBV5-1, the J gene TRBJ2-2; TRBD1 matches 12 bases. The CDR3 is made up of 15 amino acids. Germline V CDR1 and CDR2: SGHRS, YFSETQ. The V and J ends lost 3 bases and 7 bases, in that order; junction bases with no gene match: 4. The CDR3 here is CASSSGQGAIGELFF. The DNA for the CDR3 is TGCGCCAGCAGCTCGGGACAGGGGGCGATCGGGGAGCTGTTTTTT.

This chain's CDR3 is CASSGRGANTEAFF. The CDR3 DNA reads as TGTGCCAGCAGCGGACGGGGGGCGAACACTGAAGCTTTCTTT. V gene TRBV9 combines with J gene TRBJ1-1, with D maybe TRBD1 (6 bases). The CDR3 contains 14 residues. CDR1 and CDR2 (germline): SGDLS, YYNGEE. Trimming took 3 bases from V and 1 from J, leaving 10 bases between them.

V and J are TRBV4-3 and TRBJ2-1, with TRBD1 matching over 8 bases. Germline lookup yields CDR1 LGHNA and CDR2 YSLEER. This CDR3 region has 19 residues. J lost 1 base, V lost 4 bases, and 15 bases had no gene match. The CDR3 region is CASSPKIPRTGYSYNEQFF. The CDR3 nucleotides read TGCGCCAGCAGCCCTAAGATTCCCCGGACAGGGTATTCCTACAATGAGCAGTTCTTC.

CDR3 nucleotide sequence: TGTGCCAGCAGCTTAGAAGGGGGCGATGAGCAGTTCTTC. Amino acids: CASSLEGGDEQFF. The genes are TRBV11-3 and TRBJ2-1; TRBD1 matches 7 bases. The CDR3 runs 13 residues. Trimming at V came to 0 bases and at J to 8 bases, leaving 1 base not matched to a gene. CDR1 is SGHNT and CDR2 is YENEEA in the germline V gene.

The chain uses TRBV6-2 or TRBV6-3 and TRBJ2-7, with 7 positions matching TRBD1. The CDR3 sequence is 14 residues long. Germline assignment: CDR1 MNHEY and CDR2 SVGEGT. Trimming removed 6 bases from V and 2 bases from J; junction bases left unmatched: 7. The CDR3: CASSQGDSTYEQYF. Written as DNA, the CDR3 is TGTGCCAGCAGCCAGGGGGACAGTACCTACGAGCAGTACTTC.

The chain has TRBV10-2 and TRBJ2-5, with TRBD2 matching 9 bases. The CDR3 consists of 15 residues. Looked up from germline, CDR1 is WSHSY and CDR2 is SAAADI. J was trimmed by 3 bases and V by 4 bases; bases with no gene match: 6. CDR3: CASSASGLAKETQYF. Written as DNA, the CDR3 is TGCGCCAGCAGTGCCTCGGGACTAGCCAAAGAGACCCAGTACTTC.

The chain combines TRBV6-5 with TRBJ1-1; tentatively, D is TRBD1 (6 bases). The CDR3 runs to 14 residues. V was trimmed by 4 bases and J by 4 bases, leaving 13 bases between them. Per germline, CDR1 MNHEY and CDR2 SVGAGI. CDR3 sequence reads: CASSWGGGGTEAFF. The CDR3 coding sequence is TGTGCCAGCAGTTGGGGGGGAGGGGGCACTGAAGCTTTCTTT.

This rearrangement joins TRBV10-3 to TRBJ1-1; 9 positions agree with TRBD1. This CDR3 comprises 16 residues. Losses at the gene ends were 0 bases for V and 1 base for J; bases not matched to a gene: 3. CDR1 is ENHRY, CDR2 SYGVKD, per germline. The CDR3 sequence is CAISESRQGGNTEAFF. Here the CDR3 DNA reads TGTGCCATCAGTGAGTCGCGACAGGGGGGGAACACTGAAGCTTTCTTT.

This chain joins TRBV24-1 and TRBJ1-2, with TRBD1 identical over 9 bases. The germline CDR1 and CDR2 sequences are KGHDR and SFDVKD. The trim removed 7 bases at V and 7 bases at J, leaving 3 bases unmatched. The CDR3 runs 12 residues. The CDR3 loop is CATSPGQGGYTF. CDR3 DNA sequence: TGTGCCACCAGCCCGGGACAGGGTGGCTACACCTTC.

This sequence joins TRBV28 and TRBJ2-1; TRBD2 matches at 9 bases. Losses at the gene ends were 6 bases for V and 7 bases for J; bases not matched to a gene: 13. The CDR3 is 16 residues long. CDR1 and CDR2 from the germline V gene are MDHEN and SYDVKM. The CDR3 sequence is CASRPKTSGGENEQFF. The CDR3 region has the DNA TGTGCCAGCAGACCGAAGACTAGCGGAGGTGAGAATGAGCAGTTCTTC.

This chain links TRBV29-1 with TRBJ1-1; D is ambiguous. Germline assignment: CDR1 SQVTM and CDR2 ANQGSEA. V was trimmed by 1 base and J by 7 bases, leaving 10 bases between them. The CDR3 extends over 12 amino acids. DNA for the CDR3: TGCAGCGTTGAAGGGCGGGCCCTTGAAGCTTTCTTT. Its protein product is CSVEGRALEAFF.

V gene TRBV29-1 combines with J gene TRBJ2-1, with 12 bases fitting TRBD2. The CDR3 runs to 18 residues. Germline V gives CDR1 SQVTM, CDR2 ANQGSEA. The ends lost 5 bases at V and 3 bases at J; junction bases unmatched: 14. CDR3 sequence: CSVLAPLAGGLFYNEQFF. The CDR3 region has the DNA TGCAGCGTTCTAGCCCCACTAGCGGGAGGTCTTTTCTACAATGAGCAGTTCTTC.

This chain uses TRBV7-3 with TRBJ2-5; 8 bases match TRBD1. Per the germline V gene, CDR1 is SGHTA and CDR2 is FQGTGA. Losses at the gene ends were 3 bases for V and 2 bases for J; bases not matched to a gene: 5. The CDR3 sequence is 15 residues long. CDR3 protein: CASSLTGALQETQYF. The CDR3 DNA follows: TGTGCCAGCAGCTTGACAGGGGCGCTACAAGAGACCCAGTACTTC.